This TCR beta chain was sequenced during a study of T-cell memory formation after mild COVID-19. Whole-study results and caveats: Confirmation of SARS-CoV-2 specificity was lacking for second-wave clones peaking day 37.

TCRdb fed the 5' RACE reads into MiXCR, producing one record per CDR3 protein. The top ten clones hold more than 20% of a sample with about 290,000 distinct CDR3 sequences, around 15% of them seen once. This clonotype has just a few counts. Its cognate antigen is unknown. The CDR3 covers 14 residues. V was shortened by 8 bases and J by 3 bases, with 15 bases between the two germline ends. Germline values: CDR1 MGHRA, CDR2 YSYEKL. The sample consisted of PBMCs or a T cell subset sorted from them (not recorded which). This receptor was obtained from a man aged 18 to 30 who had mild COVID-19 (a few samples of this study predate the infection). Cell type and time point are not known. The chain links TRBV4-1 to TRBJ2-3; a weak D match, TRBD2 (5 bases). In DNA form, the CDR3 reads TGCGCCAGCTCCCCCCGGGAAGGTACAGATACGCAGTATTTT. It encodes CASSPREGTDTQYF.